This T cell receptor beta chain came from a study of vaccination and CD4 T cells after COVID-19. At the level of the study: Those taking part got two shots of either the BNT162b2 or the mRNA-1273 vaccine. The authors used overlapping spike peptides from SARS-CoV-2, HCoV-NL63, HCoV-OC43 and HCoV-229E to stimulate cells.

Treatment in this sample: roughly 11-day PBMC culture with coronavirus spike peptide pools or control peptides (ViraFEST assay). This CDR3 region has 13 residues. Trimming stripped 6 bases from V and 0 bases from J, with 10 bases between. Looked up from germline, CDR1 is DFQATT and CDR2 is SNEGSKA (reference sequence). Researchers used the Oncomine TCR Beta short-read assay to sequence DNA from cultured CD4+ T cells. A single record per CDR3 protein comes from TCRdb applying MiXCR to the PCR reads. The table includes 8,000 to 10,000 distinct CDR3 sequences, 55% to 80% detected once. This clonotype was observed a few times. What it binds is not known.

This sample comprised CD4+ T cells from blood, cultured in vitro, obtained before SARS-CoV-2 vaccination. The sequence came from a human donor who had recovered from COVID-19. The chain uses TRBV20-1 and TRBJ2-3; unclear D gene. This CDR3 is CSAPGASTDTQYF. DNA of the CDR3: TGCAGTGCCCCCGGTGCGAGCACAGATACGCAGTATTTT.